These T cell receptor beta chains were read from a single sample in a study of T cell responses to AZD1222 COVID-19 vaccine. The assay was immunoSEQ multiplex PCR, and TCRdb's table has in-frame clones only and misses some. The table has about 94,000 clones, 88% seen once. Sample: peripheral blood, taken 28 days after the second AZD1222 dose. All receptors come from an adult who received the AZD1222 COVID-19 vaccine. Both conserved end residues are part of each CDR3. D genes are given only for firm matches. Part of the rows lack a size; the others show once, few, many or a class for expanded clones.

. TRBJ1-6 TRBV27 . TGTGCCAGCAGTTTCGAGGGGGGCCGGTCCTATAATTCACCCCTCCACTTT CASSFEGGRSYNSPLHF
. TRBJ2-3 TRBV29-1 . TGCAGCGTTCACATAGCAGATACGCAGTATTTT CSVHIADTQYF
TRBD2 TRBJ2-1 TRBV18 . TGTGCCAGCTCACTTGGGACTAGCTTAAGCCGGGGCAATGAGCAGTTCTTC CASSLGTSLSRGNEQFF
. TRBJ1-5 TRBV7-2 . TGTGCCAGCAGCTTAGGACTGAATCAGCCCCAGCATTTT CASSLGLNQPQHF
TRBD1 TRBJ2-1 TRBV3-1/TRBV3-2 . TGTGCCAGCAGCCAAGATCGACAGGGGGCCTACAATGAGCAGTTCTTC CASSQDRQGAYNEQFF
. TRBJ2-5 TRBV7-7 . TGTGCTAGCAGCTTAGGGGGGGTAGGGAAAGAGACCCAGTACTTC CASSLGGVGKETQYF
TRBD1 TRBJ1-2 TRBV30 . TGTGCCTGGAGGGTCTCCGGGACAGGAGGTAACTATGGCTACACCTTC CAWRVSGTGGNYGYTF
. TRBJ1-1 TRBV20-1 . TGCAGTGCTAGCCGACTTCTTGAAGCTTTCTTT CSASRLLEAFF
. TRBJ2-7 TRBV6-5 once TGTGCCAGCAGTTACGACGGAGTGTTAACCTACGAGCAGTACTTC CASSYDGVLTYEQYF
TRBD1 TRBJ2-7 TRBV19 . TGTGCCAGTAGTATAGTTCCGGGACAGGGGTTCTACGAGCAGTACTTC CASSIVPGQGFYEQYF
TRBD2 TRBJ2-1 TRBV11-2 . TGTGCCAGCAGCAAGTCCCTAGCGGGCCGTCTTCGCCACAATGAGCAGTTCTTC CASSKSLAGRLRHNEQFF
. TRBJ1-5 TRBV28 once TGTGCCAGCTACCGTTCCAATCAGCCCCAGCATTTT CASYRSNQPQHF
. TRBJ2-1 TRBV11-3 . TGTGCCAGCAGCTTAGCTAGGGCGGCGGGGACTGAGCAGTTCTTC CASSLARAAGTEQFF
. TRBJ1-5 TRBV7-2 once TGTGCCAGCAGCTTATTTAGGGGGACTCAATATCAGCCCCAGCATTTT CASSLFRGTQYQPQHF
. TRBJ2-7 TRBV7-2 . TGTGCCAGCAGCGACCGCTACGAGCAGTACTTC CASSDRYEQYF
. TRBJ2-5 TRBV29-1 once TGCAGCGTTGAAGATGGGTCAAAGAGACAAGAGACCCAGTACTTC CSVEDGSKRQETQYF
TRBD2 TRBJ2-1 TRBV5-1 . TGCGCCAGCAGCCTAAATCTAGCGGCTTCCTACAATGAGCAGTTCTTC CASSLNLAASYNEQFF
. TRBJ1-5 TRBV9 . TGTGCCAGCAGCGTAGGTCTGGCCGAACAGCCCCAGCATTTT CASSVGLAEQPQHF
. TRBJ2-2 TRBV10-2 . TGCGCCAGCAGGGGGGACGGGGTGGGGCACACCGGGGAGCTGTTTTTT CASRGDGVGHTGELFF
. TRBJ2-7 TRBV15 . TGTGCCACCAGCACCGACCCTGGGGCTACCGCTTACGAGCAGTACTTC CATSTDPGATAYEQYF
. TRBJ1-1 TRBV7-6 . TGTGCCAGCAGCTTAAGGGGGGCTGACACTGAAGCTTTCTTT CASSLRGADTEAFF
TRBD2 TRBJ2-3 TRBV27 . TGTGCCAGCAGTCCCGGGACTAGGACAGATACGCAGTATTTT CASSPGTRTDTQYF
TRBD1 TRBJ1-2 TRBV4-2 . TGTGCCAGCAGCCAAGTACAGGACAGGGGCGACTATGGCTACACCTTC CASSQVQDRGDYGYTF
. TRBJ1-3 TRBV7-2 . TGTGCCAGCAGCTTAGGATACTCTGGAAACACCATATATTTT CASSLGYSGNTIYF
. TRBJ2-5 TRBV5-6 . TGTGCCAGCAGCTTGGCTTCGGCAGGGGGGCGAGAGACCCAGTACTTC CASSLASAGGRETQYF
. TRBJ1-1 TRBV6-5 . TGTGCCAGCAGTCTCCAGTTGAACACTGAAGCTTTCTTT CASSLQLNTEAFF
. TRBJ1-2 TRBV12-3/TRBV12-4 once TGTGCCAGCAGTAGGTACCCGGACAGTAGCTACACCTTC CASSRYPDSSYTF
TRBD1 TRBJ2-3 TRBV7-2 few TGTGCCAGCAGTTGGACAGGGGCAGATACGCAGTATTTT CASSWTGADTQYF
. TRBJ2-5 TRBV7-2 . TGTGCCAGCAGCTTCCAGGGGTACCAAGAGACCCAGTACTTC CASSFQGYQETQYF
. TRBJ1-4 TRBV6-5 . TGTGCCAGCAGTTACTCTAGGACAGCCGATAATGAAAAACTGTTTTTT CASSYSRTADNEKLFF
TRBD2 TRBJ2-7 TRBV5-1 . TGCGCCAGCAGCCCTAGCGGGGATGCCTACGAGCAGTACTTC CASSPSGDAYEQYF
. TRBJ2-7 TRBV4-1 once TGCGCCAGCAGCCAGAAACAGGGACGACTTAGGCGCGAGCAGTACTTC CASSQKQGRLRREQYF
. TRBJ2-7 TRBV7-3 . TGTGCCAGCAGCTTATACAGGGAATCCTACGAGCAGTACTTC CASSLYRESYEQYF
TRBD1 TRBJ2-7 TRBV7-2 . TGTGCCAGCAGCTTCGGGACAGGGTCTTACGAGCAGTACTTC CASSFGTGSYEQYF
TRBD2 TRBJ2-1 TRBV11-3 . TGTGCCAGCAGCTTAGATGGTCGTACTAGCGGGAAGGGTGAGCAGTTCTTC CASSLDGRTSGKGEQFF
. TRBJ1-2 TRBV28 . TGTGCCAGCAGTTTATACCCCTCTGGGGGGGGCGCGTCGAATGGCTACACCTTC CASSLYPSGGGASNGYTF
TRBD1 TRBJ2-7 TRBV10-3 . TGTGCCATCAGGGACAGGGGATACGAGCAGTACTTC CAIRDRGYEQYF
. TRBJ1-2 TRBV5-1 . TGCGCCAGCAGCTTGGCGGGAGAGAGCTATGGCTACACCTTC CASSLAGESYGYTF
. TRBJ1-2 TRBV18 . TGTGCCAGCTCACCAGGCGGGCTTGGCTACACCTTC CASSPGGLGYTF
TRBD1 TRBJ2-1 TRBV27 . TGTGCCAGCAGTGTCTCCGGGACAGGGGTCAATGAGCAGTTCTTC CASSVSGTGVNEQFF
TRBD2 TRBJ2-3 TRBV10-3 . TGTGCCATGGAGTCTGAGCGGGAGATCACGCAGTATTTT CAMESEREITQYF
TRBD2 TRBJ2-1 TRBV5-1 once TGCGCCAGCAGCTTGTTGGCGGGAGCCTACAATGAGCAGTTCTTC CASSLLAGAYNEQFF
. TRBJ1-2 TRBV3-1/TRBV3-2 . TGTGCCAGCAGCCTAGACAGACCCGATGGCTACACCTTC CASSLDRPDGYTF
. TRBJ1-1 TRBV10-3 . TGTGCCATCAGCGGGGCCAAGGAGGGCGGCACTGAAGCTTTCTTT CAISGAKEGGTEAFF
TRBD1 TRBJ2-4 TRBV2 . TGTGCCAGCACTGGACAGGGATCGGACATTCAGTACTTC CASTGQGSDIQYF
. TRBJ1-6 TRBV28 . TGTGCCAGCAGTTTCCAGCAGGGTTCGCGGTCACCCCTCCACTTT CASSFQQGSRSPLHF
. TRBJ2-3 TRBV1 . TGCACCAGCAGCCAAGACCCAATGCCCACAGATACGCAGTATTTT CTSSQDPMPTDTQYF
. TRBJ2-2 TRBV29-1 . TGCAGCGCTCTGAGGCAGATGAACACCGGGGAGCTGTTTTTT CSALRQMNTGELFF
. TRBJ1-2 TRBV5-1 few TGCGCCAGCAGCGTGACAGGTACGGGGTATGGCTACACCTTC CASSVTGTGYGYTF
. TRBJ2-7 TRBV4-3 . TGCGCCAGCAGCCAAGATCGCAGGCGGGGTGTGTCCTACGAGCAGTACTTC CASSQDRRRGVSYEQYF
. TRBJ1-5 TRBV7-2 . TGTGCCAGCAGCCCCCGGCGGGGTCAGCCCCAGCATTTT CASSPRRGQPQHF
TRBD1 TRBJ2-7 TRBV3-1/TRBV3-2 once TGTGCCAGCAGCCGAATTAGGGGACAGGGGGGTTACGAGCAGTACTTC CASSRIRGQGGYEQYF
TRBD2 TRBJ2-1 TRBV7-3 . TGTGCCAGCAGCACGGGACTAGCGGGCCACAATGAGCAGTTCTTC CASSTGLAGHNEQFF